The clone carrying this T cell receptor (beta chain) was counted a few times. What it binds is not known. This beta chain lies outside the target of a library built for alpha chains; its clone size means little. V lost 4 bases and J 5 bases, leaving 15 bases between the germline ends. The germline CDR1 and CDR2 sequences are SQVTM and ANQGSEA. This CDR3 spans 13 amino acids. The source of the sample is a study of spatial heterogeneity in lung cancer. TCRdb itself ran the 5' RACE reads through MiXCR, one entry per CDR3 protein. Found here are over a hundred distinct CDR3 sequences, 29% of them singletons; the top ten hold 32%. Study-level findings and limits: Counts of expanded alpha and beta TCRs within tumors tracked the tumor nonsynonymous mutation count.

Indicated time point: sample taken at primary tumor resection. V gene TRBV29-1 combines with J gene TRBJ2-7; the D gene is possibly TRBD1 (6 bases). Sequencing was performed on lung tumor tissue, taken at surgery. The TCR comes from a female donor with early-stage non-small cell lung cancer. CDR3 protein: CSVAVRGDHEQYF. The CDR3, as DNA: TGCAGCGTTGCCGTCAGGGGAGACCACGAGCAGTACTTC.